The sequence of this T cell receptor (beta chain) was determined in a study of blood T cell repertoires in COVID-19. V shed 4 bases and J 8 bases; nucleotides not matched to a gene: 11. The germline V gene encodes CDR1 SGHRS and CDR2 YFSETQ. The CDR3 covers 15 residues. Using immunoSEQ multiplex PCR, the repertoire was profiled, and TCRdb retains in-frame clones only, with some absent. The sample consists of 70,000 to 95,000 clones, 85% to 90% of them appearing once. The chain combines TRBV5-1 with TRBJ1-4; 7 bases fit TRBD1. This sequence originates from a human donor with active COVID-19. The donor label of this sample is uncertain. Sequencing was done on a sample of peripheral blood. The chain's CDR3 is CASSAPETGREKLFF. CDR3 DNA: TGCGCCAGCAGCGCGCCCGAGACAGGGCGCGAAAAACTGTTTTTT.